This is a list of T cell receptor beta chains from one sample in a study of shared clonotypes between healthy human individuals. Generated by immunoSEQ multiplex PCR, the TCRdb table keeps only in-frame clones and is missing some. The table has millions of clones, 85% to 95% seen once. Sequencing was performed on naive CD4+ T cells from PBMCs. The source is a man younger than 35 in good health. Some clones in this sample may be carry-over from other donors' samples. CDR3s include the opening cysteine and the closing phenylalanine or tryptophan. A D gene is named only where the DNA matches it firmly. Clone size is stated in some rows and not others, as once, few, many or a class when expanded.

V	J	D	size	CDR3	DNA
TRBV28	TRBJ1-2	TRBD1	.	CASSLSGRGPSGYTF	TGTGCCAGCAGTTTATCTGGCAGGGGGCCTAGTGGCTACACCTTC
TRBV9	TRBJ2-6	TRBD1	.	CASTIGGDSGANVLTF	TGTGCCAGTACAATAGGGGGCGACTCTGGGGCCAACGTCCTGACTTTC
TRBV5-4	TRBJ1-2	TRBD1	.	CASSSAGGQDYGYTF	TGTGCCAGCAGCTCAGCAGGGGGCCAGGACTATGGCTACACCTTC
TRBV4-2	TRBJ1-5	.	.	CASSQGSRPKHF	TGTGCCAGCAGCCAAGGATCCAGGCCCAAGCATTTT
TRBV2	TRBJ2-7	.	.	CASSDQGRRQYF	TGTGCCAGCAGTGATCAGGGGCGCAGGCAGTACTTC
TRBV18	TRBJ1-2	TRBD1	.	CASSPATGNYGYTF	TGTGCCAGCTCACCAGCGACAGGGAACTATGGCTACACCTTC
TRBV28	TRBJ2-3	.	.	CASSIGATSTDTQYF	TGTGCCAGCAGCATTGGGGCAACTAGCACAGATACGCAGTATTTT
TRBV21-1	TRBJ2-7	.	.	CASSKPSTSEPVAVSSYEQYF	TGTGCCAGCAGCAAACCGAGCACGTCCGAGCCTGTAGCGGTAAGCTCCTACGAGCAGTACTTC
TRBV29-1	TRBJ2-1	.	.	CSVGTSAYNEQFF	TGCAGCGTTGGCACGTCCGCGTACAATGAGCAGTTCTTC
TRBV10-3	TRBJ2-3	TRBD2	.	CAITATSGDRDTQYF	TGTGCCATCACCGCGACTAGCGGGGACCGAGATACGCAGTATTTT
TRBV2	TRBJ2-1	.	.	CANKRELDSYNEQFF	TGTGCCAACAAACGGGAACTGGACAGTTACAATGAGCAGTTCTTC
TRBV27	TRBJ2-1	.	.	CASSQWGIWNEQFF	TGTGCCAGCAGCCAATGGGGCATATGGAATGAGCAGTTCTTC
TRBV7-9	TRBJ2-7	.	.	CASSLYALEEQYF	TGTGCCAGCAGCTTATATGCCTTGGAGGAGCAGTACTTC
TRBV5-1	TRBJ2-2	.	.	CASSPRVAGELFF	TGCGCCAGCAGCCCGCGAGTGGCCGGGGAGCTGTTTTTT
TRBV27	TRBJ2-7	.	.	CASSTPTGGRTYEQYF	TGTGCCAGCAGTACCCCCACCGGGGGGCGGACCTACGAGCAGTACTTC
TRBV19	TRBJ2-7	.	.	CASRSRSGSYEQYF	TGTGCCAGTAGGTCGAGAAGCGGATCCTACGAGCAGTACTTC
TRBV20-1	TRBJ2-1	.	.	CSAAEDNEQFF	TGCAGTGCTGCTGAGGACAATGAGCAGTTCTTC
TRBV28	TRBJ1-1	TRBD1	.	CATTAGDRLNTEAFF	TGTGCCACCACAGCCGGGGACAGACTGAACACTGAAGCTTTCTTT
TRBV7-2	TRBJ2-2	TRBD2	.	CASRSGGANTGELFF	TGTGCCAGCAGGTCGGGAGGGGCGAACACCGGGGAGCTGTTTTTT
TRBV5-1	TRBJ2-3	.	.	CASSLVEGSTDTQYF	TGCGCCAGCAGCTTGGTGGAGGGAAGCACAGATACGCAGTATTTT
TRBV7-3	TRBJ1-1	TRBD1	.	CASSRTGGPEAFF	TGTGCCAGCAGCAGGACAGGGGGCCCTGAAGCTTTCTTT
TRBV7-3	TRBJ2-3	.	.	CASSLGGRSFMDTQYF	TGTGCCAGCAGCCTAGGGGGACGGAGTTTTATGGATACGCAGTATTTT
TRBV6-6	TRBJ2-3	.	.	CASSPTTDTQYF	TGTGCCAGCAGCCCCACGACAGATACGCAGTATTTT
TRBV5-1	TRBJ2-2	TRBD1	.	CASGVGQGRVTGELFF	TGCGCCAGCGGAGTTGGACAGGGGAGGGTCACCGGGGAGCTGTTTTTT
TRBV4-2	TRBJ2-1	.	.	CASSQSGGGGDNEQFF	TGTGCCAGCAGCCAAAGCGGAGGGGGTGGCGACAATGAGCAGTTCTTC
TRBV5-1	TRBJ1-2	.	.	CASSLVVRF	TGCGCCAGCAGCTTGGTAGTAAGATTC
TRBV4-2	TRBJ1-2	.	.	CASSQDYTGNYGYTF	TGTGCCAGCAGCCAAGATTATACAGGGAACTATGGCTACACCTTC
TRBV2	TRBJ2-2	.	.	CASRGTGELFF	TGTGCCAGCAGGGGTACCGGGGAGCTGTTTTTT
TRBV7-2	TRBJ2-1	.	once	CASSIQAGSYNEQFF	TGTGCCAGCAGCATACAGGCCGGCTCCTACAATGAGCAGTTCTTC
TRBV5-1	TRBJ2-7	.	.	CASRRGDPYEQYF	TGCGCCAGCAGGAGAGGGGACCCCTACGAGCAGTACTTC
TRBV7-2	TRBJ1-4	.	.	CASSLVRQMNEKLFF	TGTGCCAGCAGCTTAGTAAGGCAGATGAATGAAAAACTGTTTTTT
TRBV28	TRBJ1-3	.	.	CASSVGTVSSGNTIYF	TGTGCCAGCAGTGTGGGGACGGTATCCTCTGGAAACACCATATATTTT
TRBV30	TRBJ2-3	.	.	CAWSRIHRDTQYF	TGTGCCTGGAGTAGAATACATAGAGATACGCAGTATTTT
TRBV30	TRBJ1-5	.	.	CAWSPDRYSNQPQHF	TGTGCCTGGAGTCCGGACCGGTATAGCAATCAGCCCCAGCATTTT
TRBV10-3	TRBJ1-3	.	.	CAISGSSSGNTIYF	TGTGCCATCAGTGGCAGTAGCTCTGGAAACACCATATATTTT
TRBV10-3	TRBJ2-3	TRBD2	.	CAISGRLAGGPTDTQYF	TGTGCCATCAGTGGAAGACTAGCGGGAGGGCCCACAGATACGCAGTATTTT
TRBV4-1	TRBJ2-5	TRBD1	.	CASSQGTGKETQYF	TGCGCCAGCAGCCAAGGGACAGGGAAGGAGACCCAGTACTTC
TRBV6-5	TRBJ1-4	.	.	CASSPGTRNEKLFF	TGTGCCAGCAGTCCAGGGACCCGTAATGAAAAACTGTTTTTT
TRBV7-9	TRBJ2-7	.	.	CASSFRGTLGDEQYF	TGTGCCAGCAGCTTCCGAGGGACTTTGGGGGACGAGCAGTACTTC
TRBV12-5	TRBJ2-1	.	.	CASGTTGFNEQFF	TGTGCTAGTGGTACTACGGGATTCAATGAGCAGTTCTTC
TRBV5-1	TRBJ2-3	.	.	CASSPRTEDTQYF	TGCGCCAGCAGCCCCAGGACTGAGGATACGCAGTATTTT
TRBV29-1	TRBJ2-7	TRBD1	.	CSGKPGQGSYEQYF	TGCAGCGGCAAGCCGGGACAGGGCTCCTACGAGCAGTACTTC
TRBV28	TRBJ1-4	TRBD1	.	CASSLQGAGEKLFF	TGTGCCAGCAGTTTACAGGGGGCAGGTGAAAAACTGTTTTTT
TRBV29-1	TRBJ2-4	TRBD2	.	CSVGFLAGEGKNIQYF	TGCAGCGTTGGGTTTTTGGCGGGAGAGGGCAAAAACATTCAGTACTTC
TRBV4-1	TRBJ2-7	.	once	CASSPMRGFGYEQYF	TGCGCCAGCAGCCCTATGAGGGGATTCGGCTACGAGCAGTACTTC
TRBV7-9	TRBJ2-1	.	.	CASSSYGDGEQFF	TGTGCCAGCAGCTCCTACGGGGACGGGGAGCAGTTCTTC
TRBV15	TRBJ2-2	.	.	CATSGRLRAAPGELFF	TGTGCCACCAGCGGACGCCTACGGGCAGCCCCCGGGGAGCTGTTTTTT
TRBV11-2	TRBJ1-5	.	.	CASSLDLGVRQPQHF	TGTGCCAGCAGCTTAGATCTTGGAGTGAGGCAGCCCCAGCATTTT
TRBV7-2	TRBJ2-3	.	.	CASSLGVGWPYF	TGTGCCAGCAGCTTAGGGGTTGGCTGGCCGTATTTT
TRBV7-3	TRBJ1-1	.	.	CASSFSREGREAFF	TGTGCCAGCAGCTTCTCCCGTGAGGGTAGGGAAGCTTTCTTT
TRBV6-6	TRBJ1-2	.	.	CASSYARGAGGYTF	TGTGCCAGCAGTTACGCGCGGGGGGCGGGCGGCTACACCTTC
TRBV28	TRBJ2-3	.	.	CASGSDTQYF	TGTGCCAGCGGATCAGATACGCAGTATTTT
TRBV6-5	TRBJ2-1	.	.	CASSYSLAQDNEQFF	TGTGCCAGCAGTTACTCGCTCGCCCAGGACAATGAGCAGTTCTTC
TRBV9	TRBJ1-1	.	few	CASSGPGHPNTEAFF	TGTGCCAGCAGCGGACCGGGACATCCGAACACTGAAGCTTTCTTT
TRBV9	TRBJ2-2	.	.	CASSPTPHTGELFF	TGTGCCAGCAGCCCCACTCCCCACACCGGGGAGCTGTTTTTT